These 22 T cell receptor beta chains originate from one sample sequenced in a study of shared clonotypes between healthy human individuals. Repertoires were generated with immunoSEQ multiplex PCR, while TCRdb's copy carries only in-frame clones and drops some. This repertoire shows over a million clones, roughly 96% found once; its top ten account for about 1.2%. Sequencing was performed on naive CD4+ T cells sorted from blood. The subset: CD45RA+ positively selected. Receptors were obtained from a young man in good health.

The rearrangement links TRBV7-8 to TRBJ1-3; 11 bases line up with TRBD1. The CDR3 contains 16 residues. J was trimmed by 4 bases and V by 4 bases; bases with no gene match: 6. From germline, CDR1 is SGHVS and CDR2 FQNEAQ. CDR3 loop: CASSWDRGTIGNTIYF. CDR3 DNA sequence: TGTGCCAGCAGCTGGGACAGGGGGACGATCGGAAACACCATATATTTT.

Only one count was recorded for this clone. This chain links TRBV10-3 with TRBJ2-7; 12 nucleotides line up with TRBD2. V shed 4 bases and J 0 bases; nucleotides not matched to a gene: 4. The germline gives CDR1 ENHRY, CDR2 SYGVKD. The CDR3 consists of 16 residues. This CDR3 reads CAISVTSGSLSYEQYF. For the CDR3, the DNA is TGTGCCATCAGTGTGACTAGCGGGAGTCTCTCCTACGAGCAGTACTTC.

This clone came up once. J is TRBJ2-5 and V is TRBV5-1; perhaps TRBD2 as D (6 bases). V lost 5 bases and J lost 5, with 19 bases in between. This CDR3 region has 15 residues. CDR1 is SGHRS and CDR2 is YFSETQ in the germline V gene. For the CDR3, the DNA is TGCGCCAGCAGTCCCACGGGAGACTTGGGGGAGACCCAGTACTTC. As protein: CASSPTGDLGETQYF.

The V gene is TRBV6-1, the J gene TRBJ2-7, with 7 nucleotides matching TRBD1. Germline V gene sequence: CDR1 MNHNS, CDR2 SASEGT. This CDR3 region has 14 residues. V dropped 7 bases and J dropped 2; count of bases not matched to a gene: 8. The CDR3: CASTARQGTYEQYF. The CDR3 nucleotides are TGTGCCAGCACTGCCCGACAGGGAACCTACGAGCAGTACTTC.

V and J are TRBV14 and TRBJ2-1; 11 bases line up with TRBD2. CDR3 size: 15 residues. Germline loops: CDR1 SGHDN, CDR2 FVKESK. V lost 4 bases to trimming and J lost 13 bases; unmatched junction nucleotides: 12. Here the CDR3 reads CASSRGTSGLDFQFF. CDR3 nucleotides: TGTGCCAGCAGCCGAGGGACTAGCGGTCTTGATTTTCAGTTCTTC. The whole variable domain, filled in from reference TRBV14 and TRBJ2-1, reads EAGVTQFPSHSVIEKGQTVTLRCDPISGHDNLYWYRRVMGKEIKFLLHFVKESKQDESGMPNNRFLAERTGGTYSTLKVQPAELEDSGVYFCASSRGTSGLDFQFFGPGTRLTVL.

This chain links TRBV6-1 with TRBJ1-2; TRBD1 agrees at 7 bases. The V and J ends lost 8 bases and 8 bases, in that order; junction bases with no gene match: 11. Germline values: CDR1 MNHNS, CDR2 SASEGT. The CDR3 spans 13 residues. CDR3 bases: TGTGCCAGCTCTTTTTCGGACAGGCGGGGCTACACCTTC. It specifies CASSFSDRRGYTF.

As to this clone: Other DNA sequences in the same sample also yield this CDR3. The V call is TRBV20-1, the J call TRBJ2-3; D is uncertain. The CDR3 runs to 11 residues. Germline CDR1 reads DFQATT; CDR2 reads SNEGSKA (reference sequence). Trimming took off 3 bases at V and 6 bases at J, with 7 bases between the two ends. CDR3 in amino acids: CSARGMDTQYF. In DNA, the CDR3 is TGCAGTGCTAGGGGCATGGATACGCAGTATTTT.

This rearrangement joins TRBV2 to TRBJ1-5; TRBD1 might be the D (6 bases). Germline V CDR1 and CDR2: SNHLY, FYNNEI. The CDR3 contains 17 residues. The V end lost 2 bases, the J end lost 3 bases, and 17 bases lay between the germline ends. The CDR3, as DNA: TGTGCCAGCAGTGAAAGGGATGGCAGGGGTGTCAATCAGCCCCAGCATTTT. The encoded protein is CASSERDGRGVNQPQHF.

In nucleotides, the CDR3 is TGTGCCAGCAGCTTAGGGTTGGAGAGGCTTTCCTACGAGCAGTACTTC. It codes for CASSLGLERLSYEQYF. The chain links TRBV7-2 to TRBJ2-7; the D is unclear. The CDR3 length is 16 residues. The ends were cut back, 1 base at V and 1 base at J, with 14 bases in the middle. CDR1 is SGHTA and CDR2 is FQGNSA in the germline V gene.

The V gene is TRBV25-1, the J gene TRBJ2-5, with D perhaps matching TRBD2 (6 bases). CDR3 length: 15 residues. Trimming removed 3 bases from V and 3 bases from J, with 14 bases in between. Germline V gives CDR1 MGHDK, CDR2 SYGVNS. In DNA form, the CDR3 reads TGTGCCAGCAGTGACCCGGGGGTCGGGAAAGAGACCCAGTACTTC. This sequence encodes CASSDPGVGKETQYF.

The CDR3 coding sequence is TGTGCCAGCAGCTTATCACGGTCTAGCTCCTACGAGCAGTACTTC. This encodes CASSLSRSSSYEQYF. The V gene is TRBV7-3, the J gene TRBJ2-7, with D unresolved. Trimming left V 2 bases short and J 0 bases short, with 11 bases between. Germline assignment: CDR1 SGHTA and CDR2 FQGTGA. This CDR3 comprises 15 residues.

V usage is TRBV19 and J usage is TRBJ2-1; D call uncertain. CDR3 length: 15 amino acids. V was trimmed by 1 base and J by 5 bases, leaving 12 bases between them. Per the germline V gene, CDR1 is LNHDA and CDR2 is SQIVND (reference sequence). Here the CDR3 DNA reads TGTGCCAGTAGTATAGTCGGGCGGCCAAACAATGAGCAGTTCTTC. It translates to CASSIVGRPNNEQFF. The variable domain in full, completed from reference TRBV19 and TRBJ2-1, reads DGGITQSPKYLFRKEGQNVTLSCEQNLNHDAMYWYRQDPGQGLRLIYYSQIVNDFQKGDIAEGYSVSREKKESFPLTVTSAQKNPTAFYLCASSIVGRPNNEQFFGPGTRLTVL.

The chain uses TRBV9 and TRBJ2-7; D assignment may be TRBD1 or TRBD2 (6 bases each). From germline, CDR1 is SGDLS and CDR2 YYNGEE. This CDR3 spans 15 amino acids. V shed 0 bases and J shed 3 bases, with 13 bases lying between them. The CDR3 sequence: CASSVGGAGLYEQYF. DNA of the CDR3: TGTGCCAGCAGCGTAGGGGGGGCAGGGCTCTACGAGCAGTACTTC.

The chain carries TRBV10-1 and TRBJ2-7; the D gene is possibly TRBD2 (5 bases). Germline lookup yields CDR1 WNHNN and CDR2 SYGVQD (reference sequence). The CDR3 runs 13 residues. Trimming cost V 2 bases and J 4 bases, with 9 bases left between them. Here the CDR3 reads CASSELGKYEQYF. CDR3 DNA sequence: TGCGCCAGCAGTGAGCTCGGGAAGTACGAGCAGTACTTC.

This chain uses TRBV29-1 with TRBJ1-2; 8 bases are shared with TRBD1. The germline gives CDR1 SQVTM, CDR2 ANQGSEA. V lost 3 bases and J lost 4; bases outside the gene matches: 4. The CDR3 sequence is 13 residues long. The CDR3 loop is CSVEGDRGYGYTF. The CDR3 DNA is TGCAGCGTTGAGGGAGACAGGGGCTATGGCTACACCTTC.

The chain has TRBV6-5 and TRBJ1-1; D is unresolved. The V end lost 2 bases, the J end lost 5 bases, and 15 bases lay between the germline ends. Germline CDR1 reads MNHEY; CDR2 reads SVGAGI. The CDR3 has 15 residues. In nucleotides, the CDR3 is TGTGCCAGCAGTTACCGGTACGACCCGCCGACTGAAGCTTTCTTT. Translated: CASSYRYDPPTEAFF.

V and J are TRBV28 and TRBJ1-5; no clear D. Germline V gene lookup returns CDR1 MDHEN and CDR2 SYDVKM. CDR3 length: 14 amino acids. The germline V and J ends were trimmed by 2 bases and 2 bases, with 7 bases remaining between them. The DNA for the CDR3 is TGTGCCAGCAGTTTAGTCGCGCGCAATCAGCCCCAGCATTTT. Its translation is CASSLVARNQPQHF.

The chain employs TRBV7-9 and TRBJ1-4; D unclear. Germline-derived CDR1 and CDR2 are SEHNR and FQNEAQ (reference sequence). There are 12 residues in the CDR3. V lost 5 bases to trimming and J lost 8 bases, with 9 bases between them. The CDR3 sequence is CASSPQREKLFF. The CDR3 coding sequence is TGTGCCAGCAGCCCACAGCGAGAAAAACTGTTTTTT.

The chain combines TRBV10-3 with TRBJ2-3, with TRBD2 identical over 11 bases. CDR3 length equals 16 residues. Losses at the gene ends were 4 bases for V and 2 bases for J; bases not matched to a gene: 5. From germline, CDR1 is ENHRY and CDR2 SYGVKD. The CDR3 nucleotides read TGTGCCATCAGTGCAAGACTAGCGGGGTCCACAGATACGCAGTATTTT. Its protein product is CAISARLAGSTDTQYF.

The chain couples TRBV19 to TRBJ2-7; D perhaps matches TRBD2 (6 bases). The CDR3 extends over 14 amino acids. The V gene lost 5 bases and the J gene lost 4 bases, with 15 bases spanning the gap. CDR1 and CDR2 from the germline V gene are LNHDA and SQIVND (reference sequence). Here the CDR3 reads CASSEPGLRYEQYF. The CDR3 DNA follows: TGTGCCAGTAGTGAACCGGGACTGAGGTACGAGCAGTACTTC. The full variable domain, with the rest looked up from reference TRBV19 and TRBJ2-7, is DGGITQSPKYLFRKEGQNVTLSCEQNLNHDAMYWYRQDPGQGLRLIYYSQIVNDFQKGDIAEGYSVSREKKESFPLTVTSAQKNPTAFYLCASSEPGLRYEQYFGPGTRLTVT.

This chain uses TRBV6-6 with TRBJ2-5; 7 positions match TRBD2. Germline V gene sequence: CDR1 MNHNY, CDR2 SVGAGI (reference sequence). J was trimmed by 2 bases and V by 6 bases; bases with no gene match: 6. The CDR3 length is 14 residues. The CDR3 DNA sequence: TGTGCCAGCAGGCGACTAGCAGAACAAGAGACCCAGTACTTC. Residues: CASRRLAEQETQYF.

This clone came up once. The J gene is TRBJ1-1, the V gene TRBV28; D possibly corresponds to TRBD1 (6 bases). This CDR3 is 12 amino acids long. Trimming shortened V by 4 bases and J by 10 bases, and 13 bases separated the two germline ends. The germline V gene encodes CDR1 MDHEN and CDR2 SYDVKM. The CDR3 DNA reads as TGTGCCAGCAGTTGGGAAGGAGGGGGAGCTTTCTTT. Its translation: CASSWEGGGAFF. The entire variable domain, with the rest obtained from reference TRBV28 and TRBJ1-1, is as follows: DVKVTQSSRYLVKRTGEKVFLECVQDMDHENMFWYRQDPGLGLRLIYFSYDVKMKEKGDIPEGYSVSREKKERFSLILESASTNQTSMYLCASSWEGGGAFFGQGTRLTVV.